Reported below is one T cell receptor (beta chain). Its matching antigen is unknown. This CDR3 is built from 18 residues. CDR1 is SGHNT, CDR2 YYREEE, per germline (reference sequence). Trimming removed 4 bases at V and 3 bases at J, with 23 bases between. This sample stems from a study of OX40 agonist ivuxolimab in advanced cancers. Study-wide context: At 0.01 to 10 mg/kg, ivuxolimab was administered intravenously to patients every 2 weeks. Checkpoint inhibitors had been given previously to under 50% of patients. One hepatocellular carcinoma and a couple of cutaneous melanoma patients partially responded.

Some clones are missing from TCRdb's copy, which holds only in-frame ones; the method was immunoSEQ multiplex PCR. Among about 22,000 clones listed, around 80% were seen once. Study-wide findings and caveats: Average numbers of expanded clones were greater in CD8+ T cells than in CD4+.

V and J are TRBV5-4 and TRBJ2-1; TRBD2 might be the D (6 bases). Sequences were derived from CD4+ or CD8+ T cells sorted from blood, sampled in a trial of the OX40 agonist ivuxolimab. The source is an adult with an advanced solid tumor such as melanoma, head and neck, liver or kidney cancer. Written as DNA, the CDR3 is TGTGCCAGCAGCCCGGTAATCGCGGGGTCCCACCTCTACAATGAGCAGTTCTTC. The encoded protein is CASSPVIAGSHLYNEQFF.